This T cell receptor (beta chain) was identified during a study of cytomegalovirus exposure and HLA in healthy donors. The CDR3 extends over 17 amino acids. With V trimmed by 4 bases and J by 9 bases, 11 bases remained unmatched. Germline loops: CDR1 LNHDA, CDR2 SQIVND (reference sequence). Clones were sequenced by immunoSEQ multiplex PCR, and TCRdb holds only the in-frame ones, with some missing. The sample contains some 170,000 clones, 75% to 90% of which appear only once. The receptor comes from a woman aged 18-29 years in good health and CMV-seronegative. The gene calls are TRBV19 and TRBJ2-1; TRBD2 agrees at 14 bases. The sequencing sample was made of PBMCs. The CDR3 bases are TGTGCCAGTAGTAACCTAGGGACTAGCGGGAGAGTAGGTGAGCAGTTCTTC. This encodes CASSNLGTSGRVGEQFF.